This is a list of T cell receptor beta chains from one sample in a study of human T cells and chemical hapten exposure. TCRdb passed the reads through MiXCR, listing each CDR3 protein once. This sample has about 120,000 distinct CDR3 sequences, with 8% to 9.5% found just once. Sequencing input: whole blood. These receptors were collected from a human donor in good health. Some clones in this sample may be carry-over from other donors' samples. The CDR3 runs from the conserved cysteine through the conserved F or W. Each record gives: CDR3 length, D gene, clone size, J gene, V gene, CDR3 DNA, CDR3 protein. A D gene is named only where the DNA matches it firmly. Clone size is shown for a subset of rows, as once, few, many or a class of expanded clone.

CDR3 length: 19
D gene: -
clone size: -
J gene: TRBJ2-6
V gene: TRBV29-1
CDR3 DNA: TGCAGCGTTGATTCCACTGGACCAGGAACCGTATCTGGGGCCAACGTCCTGACTTTC
CDR3 protein: CSVDSTGPGTVSGANVLTF

CDR3 length: 16
D gene: TRBD1
clone size: -
J gene: TRBJ2-4
V gene: TRBV29-1
CDR3 DNA: TGCAGCGTTGCCCCCGGGACAGGACTTTCCAAAAACATTCAGTACTTC
CDR3 protein: CSVAPGTGLSKNIQYF

CDR3 length: 15
D gene: TRBD2
clone size: many
J gene: TRBJ2-5
V gene: TRBV7-2
CDR3 DNA: TGTGCCAGCAGCCAGGTCGGGACTAGACAAGAGACCCAGTACTTC
CDR3 protein: CASSQVGTRQETQYF

CDR3 length: 14
D gene: -
clone size: few
J gene: TRBJ2-1
V gene: TRBV3-1
CDR3 DNA: TGTGCCAGCAGCCAAGGTTCGAGAGGGCCTAAGCAGTTCTTC
CDR3 protein: CASSQGSRGPKQFF

CDR3 length: 16
D gene: TRBD1
clone size: -
J gene: TRBJ1-3
V gene: TRBV27
CDR3 DNA: TGTGCCAGCAGTCCTCACAGGGGGGACTCTGGAAACACCATATATTTT
CDR3 protein: CASSPHRGDSGNTIYF

CDR3 length: 15
D gene: -
clone size: -
J gene: TRBJ2-1
V gene: TRBV6-6
CDR3 DNA: TGTGCCAGCAGTTACCGGACTGTAGGTTACAATGAGCAGTTCTTC
CDR3 protein: CASSYRTVGYNEQFF

CDR3 length: 14
D gene: -
clone size: many
J gene: TRBJ2-1
V gene: TRBV7-2
CDR3 DNA: TGTGCCAGCAGCTTAGCGCGGCAATACAATGAGCAGTTCTTC
CDR3 protein: CASSLARQYNEQFF

CDR3 length: 14
D gene: -
clone size: -
J gene: TRBJ2-4
V gene: TRBV3-1
CDR3 DNA: TGTGCCAGCACCGAGACCTTAGCCAAAAACATTCAGTACTTC
CDR3 protein: CASTETLAKNIQYF

CDR3 length: 14
D gene: TRBD1
clone size: -
J gene: TRBJ1-4
V gene: TRBV5-1
CDR3 DNA: TGCGCCAGCAGCTTGGGATACGGACAGGGTGGACTGTTTTTT
CDR3 protein: CASSLGYGQGGLFF

CDR3 length: 14
D gene: -
clone size: many
J gene: TRBJ2-4
V gene: TRBV5-1
CDR3 DNA: TGCGCCAGCAGCTTGGGAAGAGCCAAAAACATTCAGTACTTC
CDR3 protein: CASSLGRAKNIQYF

CDR3 length: 15
D gene: -
clone size: many
J gene: TRBJ1-3
V gene: TRBV4-1
CDR3 DNA: TGCGCCAGCAGCCAAGTCGGGACTTCTGGAAACACCATATATTTT
CDR3 protein: CASSQVGTSGNTIYF

CDR3 length: 15
D gene: -
clone size: -
J gene: TRBJ1-2
V gene: TRBV7-9
CDR3 DNA: TGTGCCAGCAGCTTAACCGGGACACCGGACTATGGCTACACCTTC
CDR3 protein: CASSLTGTPDYGYTF

CDR3 length: 16
D gene: TRBD1
clone size: many
J gene: TRBJ2-1
V gene: TRBV5-1
CDR3 DNA: TGCGCCAGCAGCCCGATCCTGCAGGGGGCCAACAATGAGCAGTTCTTC
CDR3 protein: CASSPILQGANNEQFF

CDR3 length: 14
D gene: TRBD2
clone size: few
J gene: TRBJ2-5
V gene: TRBV6-2/TRBV6-3
CDR3 DNA: TGTGCCAGCAGAGTGGGGGGAGGGCCGGAGACCCAGTACTTC
CDR3 protein: CASRVGGGPETQYF